This TCR beta chain originates from a study of cytomegalovirus exposure and HLA in healthy donors. Study overall: The study placed 70% to 90% of its approximately 400 genotyped donors in the Caucasian-associated ancestry cluster.

With V trimmed by 4 bases and J by 2 bases, 1 base remained unmatched. Germline V CDR1 and CDR2: MDHEN, SYDVKM. The CDR3 covers 14 residues. Overall study results and limits: Confirmation in vitro established that three CMV-associated chains were specific for CMV antigens. Compared with the roughly 700-donor mean, an Asian-associated ancestry cluster reportedly had fewer N-insertions, according to a later analysis.

PCR primers comprised 60 Vbeta and 13 Jbeta primers. Only in-frame clones appear in the TCRdb table, and some are missing; sequencing was by immunoSEQ multiplex PCR. The sample yields 250,000 to 350,000 clones, under 80% seen once. The donors (healthy individuals) were bone marrow donors. The sample holds a few counts of this clone. Its specificity is unknown. This receptor was obtained from a female donor in good health and CMV-seronegative. Sequenced input: PBMCs. This chain connects TRBV28 to TRBJ1-5; 8 nucleotides agree with TRBD1. The CDR3 region has the DNA TGTGCCAGCAGTTCGACAGGGGGCAATCAGCCCCAGCATTTT. This sequence encodes CASSSTGGNQPQHF. The full variable domain, in which reference TRBV28 and TRBJ1-5 provide the parts outside the CDR3, is DVKVTQSSRYLVKRTGEKVFLECVQDMDHENMFWYRQDPGLGLRLIYFSYDVKMKEKGDIPEGYSVSREKKERFSLILESASTNQTSMYLCASSSTGGNQPQHFGDGTRLSIL.